This T cell receptor beta chain was sequenced in a study of cytomegalovirus exposure and HLA in healthy donors. Study-level points and caveats: Indistinguishable V segments such as TRBV6-2 and TRBV6-3 were excluded. Researchers counted roughly 150 TCR beta chains as cytomegalovirus-associated.

Remarks on this clone: Its antigen is not identified.

Though probably carrying unrecorded immune exposures, donors were nominally healthy at sampling. The germline V gene has CDR1 LGHNA and CDR2 YNFKEQ. The CDR3 consists of 17 residues. Trimming shortened V by 2 bases and J by 0 bases, and 14 bases separated the two germline ends. The PCR ran on 60 Vbeta and 13 Jbeta primers. Assay used: immunoSEQ multiplex PCR; TCRdb lists only in-frame clones, some missing. The sample has approximately 100,000 clones; 60% to 85% are singletons. The chain uses TRBV4-2 and TRBJ1-3; possibly TRBD1 for D (6 bases). The source of this sequence is a female donor in good health and CMV-seronegative. Input material: PBMCs. CDR3 DNA sequence: TGTGCCAGCAGCCAACCGGCGACAGGTGACTCTGGAAACACCATATATTTT. Translating it yields CASSQPATGDSGNTIYF.